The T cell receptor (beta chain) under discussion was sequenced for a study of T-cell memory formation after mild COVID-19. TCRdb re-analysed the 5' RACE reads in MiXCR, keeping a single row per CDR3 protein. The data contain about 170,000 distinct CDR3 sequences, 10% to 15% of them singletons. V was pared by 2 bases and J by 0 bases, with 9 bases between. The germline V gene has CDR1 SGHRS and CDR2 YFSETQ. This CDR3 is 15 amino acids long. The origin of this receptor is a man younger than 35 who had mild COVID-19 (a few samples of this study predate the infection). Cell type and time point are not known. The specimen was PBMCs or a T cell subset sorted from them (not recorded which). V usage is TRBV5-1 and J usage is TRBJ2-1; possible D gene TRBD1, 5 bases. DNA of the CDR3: TGCGCCAGCAGCTTTGGGCAGGGCTCCTACAATGAGCAGTTCTTC. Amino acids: CASSFGQGSYNEQFF.